This T cell receptor (beta chain) was retrieved from a study of identical twins. Study-level results: Twin pairs had excess sharing that was weaker in beta out-of-frame sequences.

V was cut by 3 bases and J by 0 bases, with 26 bases left in between. Germline V CDR1 and CDR2: DFQATT, SNEGSKA (reference sequence). This CDR3 has 19 amino acids. Carrying unique molecular identifiers, the cDNA also gained a universal primer site through template switching. TCRdb analysed the 5' RACE reads with MiXCR anew, one entry per CDR3 protein. The sample comprises about 460,000 distinct CDR3 sequences, 14% of which are singletons, and about 0.53% rests with the top ten. Note on this clonotype: Its antigen is undetermined.

All of the donors were Caucasians in good health. The same specimen was also included in a second study, on yellow fever vaccine responses in identical twins.

The chain uses TRBV20-1 and TRBJ2-5; tentatively, D is TRBD2 (6 bases). The sequenced sample consisted of CD4+ T cells sorted from blood. This sequence originates from a woman under 30 in good health. This chain's CDR3 is CSASPGLPSPVKDQETQYF. CDR3 DNA: TGCAGTGCTAGCCCGGGACTCCCAAGCCCCGTAAAAGACCAAGAGACCCAGTACTTC.